This T cell receptor (beta chain) comes out of a study of beta chain features in type 1 diabetes. Findings and caveats of the study: TCRB CDR3s were moderately but significantly shorter in Type 1 diabetes patients in all four CD4+ subsets. PCR might favor shorter templates, but any such skew would affect patients and controls equally.

The CDR3 is 15 amino acids. Germline loops: CDR1 SGHDT, CDR2 YYEEEE. The entirety of the isolated RNA underwent reverse transcription, so expressed TCRB transcripts were sequenced. Produced via immunoSEQ multiplex PCR; TCRdb's table is partial and in-frame only. Among about 40,000 clones listed, roughly 49% were seen once. Staining for CD45RO/CCR7/CD25/CD127/CD95/CD27 allowed sorting of CD4+ naive, central memory, regulatory and stem cell-like memory cells. Details on this clone: Antigen unknown.

The clonotype originates from a woman aged 18-35 years in good health. The specimen sequenced was central memory CD4+ T cells from blood. This chain links TRBV5-6 with TRBJ2-5; 8 positions match TRBD1. The J call is in doubt because the DNA end fits TRBJ2-7 better. The CDR3 nucleotides read TGTGCCAGCAGCTACTGGACAGGGAAAGGATCCGAGCAGTACTTC. As protein: CASSYWTGKGSEQYF.